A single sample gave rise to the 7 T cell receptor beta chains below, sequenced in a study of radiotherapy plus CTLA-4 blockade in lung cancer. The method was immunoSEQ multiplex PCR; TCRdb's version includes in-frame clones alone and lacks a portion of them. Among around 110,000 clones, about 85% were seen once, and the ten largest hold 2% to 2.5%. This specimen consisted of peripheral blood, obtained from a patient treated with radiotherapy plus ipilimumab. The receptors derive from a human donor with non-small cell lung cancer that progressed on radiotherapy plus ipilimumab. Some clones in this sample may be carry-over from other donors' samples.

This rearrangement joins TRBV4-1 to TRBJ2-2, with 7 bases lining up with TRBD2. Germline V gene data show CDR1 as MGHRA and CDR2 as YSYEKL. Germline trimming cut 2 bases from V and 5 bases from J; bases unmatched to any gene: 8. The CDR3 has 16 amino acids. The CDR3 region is CASSQFREVRTGELFF. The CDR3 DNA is TGCGCCAGCAGCCAATTCCGGGAGGTACGAACCGGGGAGCTGTTTTTT.

The CDR3 spells CASSQESSPLGSDTQYF. For the CDR3, the DNA is TGCGCCAGCAGCCAAGAATCTAGCCCACTTGGCTCAGATACGCAGTATTTT. The rearrangement links TRBV4-3 to TRBJ2-3; tentative D call: TRBD2 (5 bases). V lost 0 bases and J 4 bases, leaving 17 bases between the germline ends. CDR1 and CDR2 from the germline V gene are LGHNA and YSLEER. The CDR3 is 17 amino acids.

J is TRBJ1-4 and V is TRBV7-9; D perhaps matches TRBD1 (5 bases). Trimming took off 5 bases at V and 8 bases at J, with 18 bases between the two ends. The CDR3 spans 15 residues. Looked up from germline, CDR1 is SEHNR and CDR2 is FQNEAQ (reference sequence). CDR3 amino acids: CASSVRWGVGEKLFF. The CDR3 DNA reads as TGTGCCAGCAGCGTACGATGGGGGGTCGGCGAAAAACTGTTTTTT.

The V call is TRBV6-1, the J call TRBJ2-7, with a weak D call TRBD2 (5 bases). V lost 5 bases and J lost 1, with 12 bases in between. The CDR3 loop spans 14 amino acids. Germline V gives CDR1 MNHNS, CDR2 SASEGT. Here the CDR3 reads CASSFREGSYEQYF. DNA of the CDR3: TGTGCCAGCAGTTTCCGGGAAGGGTCCTACGAGCAGTACTTC.

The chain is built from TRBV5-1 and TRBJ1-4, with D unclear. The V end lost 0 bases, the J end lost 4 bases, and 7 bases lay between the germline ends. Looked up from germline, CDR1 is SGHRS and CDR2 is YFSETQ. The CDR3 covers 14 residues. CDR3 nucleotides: TGCGCCAGCAGCTTGGTAGGGATTAATGAAAAACTGTTTTTT. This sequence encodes CASSLVGINEKLFF.

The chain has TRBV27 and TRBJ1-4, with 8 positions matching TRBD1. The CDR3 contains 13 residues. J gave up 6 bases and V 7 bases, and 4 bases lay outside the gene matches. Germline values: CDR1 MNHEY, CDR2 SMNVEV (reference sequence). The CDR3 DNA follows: TGTGCCAGCAAAAGGACAGGGTATGAAAAACTGTTTTTT. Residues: CASKRTGYEKLFF.

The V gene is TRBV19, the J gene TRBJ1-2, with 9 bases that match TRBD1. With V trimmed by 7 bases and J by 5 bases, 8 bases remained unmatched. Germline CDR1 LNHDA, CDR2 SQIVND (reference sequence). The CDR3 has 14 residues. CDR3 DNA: TGTGCCAGTACAGGACAGGGGAGGAGGTATGGCTACACCTTC. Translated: CASTGQGRRYGYTF.